The next 14 T cell receptor beta chains were all read from a single sample in a study of blood T cell repertoires in COVID-19. This table comes from immunoSEQ multiplex PCR, and its TCRdb copy is limited to in-frame clones, with some not included. Of 350,000 to 500,000 clones listed, approximately 90% are singletons. Source material: PBMCs or T cells enriched from blood (not recorded which). These receptors originate from a woman in her late teens or twenties who had been exposed to COVID-19.

The J gene is TRBJ2-3, the V gene TRBV3-1 (or the pseudogene TRBV3-2); TRBD2 matches at 11 bases. CDR3 length: 17 amino acids. V shed 5 bases, J shed 0 bases, and the junction held 7 bases outside the gene matches. Looked up from germline, CDR1 is LGHDT and CDR2 is YNNKEL (reference sequence). The CDR3 is CASSLGSGGASTDTQYF. The CDR3 DNA reads as TGTGCCAGCAGCTTGGGTAGCGGGGGGGCTAGCACAGATACGCAGTATTTT.

This chain uses TRBV7-6 with TRBJ1-6; 8 bases agree with TRBD1. Per germline, CDR1 SGHVS and CDR2 FNYEAQ. The CDR3 consists of 17 residues. J lost 9 bases, V lost 3 bases, and 13 bases had no gene match. CDR3 DNA: TGTGCCAGCAGCTTTTCTCAGGGGGCCGAGGATCCTTCACCCCTCCACTTT. The encoded protein is CASSFSQGAEDPSPLHF.

V is TRBV30 and J is TRBJ1-3; D is perhaps TRBD1 (5 bases). The germline gives CDR1 GTSNPN, CDR2 SVGIG (reference sequence). Trimming stripped 4 bases from V and 0 bases from J, with 7 bases between. This CDR3 comprises 13 residues. The chain's CDR3 is CAWTGFSGNTIYF. CDR3 coding DNA: TGTGCCTGGACAGGGTTCTCTGGAAACACCATATATTTT.

V is TRBV21-1 and J is TRBJ2-7; the table's D call of TRBD1 was not tested on the DNA. TRBV21-1 is annotated as a pseudogene. The CDR3 runs 15 residues. CDR3 nucleotide sequence: TGTGCCAGCAGCTTATGGGACAGGGGTTCCGACGAGCAGTACTTC. Its translation: CASSLWDRGSDEQYF.

This clone has a handful of counts. V is TRBV4-3 and J is TRBJ1-2; D is possibly TRBD1 (5 bases). Germline V lookup: CDR1 LGHNA, CDR2 YSLEER. The CDR3 is 15 residues long. V was shortened by 4 bases and J by 6 bases, with 18 bases between the two germline ends. This CDR3 reads CASSLKSLAGHGYTF. As DNA, the CDR3 is TGCGCCAGCAGCCTTAAAAGCCTGGCGGGACATGGCTACACCTTC.

V and J are TRBV28 and TRBJ2-7, with unresolved D. Trimming took 5 bases from V and 2 from J, leaving 4 bases between them. Germline CDR1 and CDR2: MDHEN and SYDVKM. This CDR3 has 11 amino acids. The DNA of the CDR3 is TGTGCCAGCAGTACTACCTACGAGCAGTACTTC. It is translated as CASSTTYEQYF.

The V call is TRBV7-2, the J call TRBJ2-2, with D maybe TRBD1 (6 bases). The CDR3 is 16 residues long. Germline assignment: CDR1 SGHTA and CDR2 FQGNSA. V was pared by 11 bases and J by 2 bases, with 21 bases between. The CDR3 is CAAISDARGNTGELFF. CDR3 nucleotides: TGTGCCGCAATCTCAGACGCCAGGGGAAACACCGGGGAGCTGTTTTTT.

The chain is built from TRBV19 and TRBJ2-7; 8 bases are shared with TRBD2. This CDR3 contains 16 residues. The ends lost 5 bases at V and 0 bases at J; junction bases unmatched: 9. CDR1 is LNHDA and CDR2 is SQIVND in the germline V gene (reference sequence). The CDR3 DNA reads as TGTGCCAGTAGTTCGTCTAGCGGGTTCGCCTCCTACGAGCAGTACTTC. Translated: CASSSSSGFASYEQYF.

The chain carries TRBV9 and TRBJ2-1; D remains ambiguous. Germline CDR1 SGDLS, CDR2 YYNGEE. V lost 4 bases, J lost 8 bases, and 7 bases lay in between. The CDR3 covers 11 residues. CDR3 coding DNA: TGTGCCAGCAGCCCAGACTATGAGCAGTTCTTC. Its translation is CASSPDYEQFF.

CDR3 in DNA: TGTGCCAGCAGCGTAGGGCTTAGCGGGGGGCCCGACAATGAGCAGTTCTTC. Encoded protein: CASSVGLSGGPDNEQFF. The gene calls are TRBV9 and TRBJ2-1, with 10 bases identical to TRBD2. With V trimmed by 0 bases and J by 5 bases, 8 bases remained unmatched. The CDR3 spans 17 residues. Per germline, CDR1 SGDLS and CDR2 YYNGEE.

The chain carries TRBV9 and TRBJ1-2; TRBD1 matches 7 bases. In germline, CDR1 is SGDLS, CDR2 YYNGEE. With V trimmed by 7 bases and J by 3 bases, 3 bases remained unmatched. CDR3 length: 12 amino acids. CDR3 nucleotides: TGTGCCAGCTATGGACAGGACTATGGCTACACCTTC. Residues: CASYGQDYGYTF.

This chain links TRBV7-2 with TRBJ2-7, with 8 bases fitting TRBD2. CDR3 length: 17 amino acids. V gave up 0 bases and J gave up 0 bases; unmatched junction bases: 7. CDR1 is SGHTA, CDR2 FQGNSA, per germline. The chain's CDR3 is CASSLASLRGASYEQYF. CDR3 nucleotide sequence: TGTGCCAGCAGCTTAGCCTCCTTGCGGGGGGCCTCCTACGAGCAGTACTTC.

The V gene is TRBV5-4, the J gene TRBJ1-1; D call uncertain. CDR1 is SGHNT, CDR2 YYREEE, per germline (reference sequence). V was clipped by 4 bases and J by 5 bases, with 9 bases between them. The CDR3 consists of 12 residues. CDR3 sequence: CASSLGITEAFF. For the CDR3, the DNA is TGTGCCAGCAGCCTGGGTATTACTGAAGCTTTCTTT.

The V gene is TRBV7-9, the J gene TRBJ1-1; maybe TRBD1 (6 bases). V dropped 5 bases and J dropped 9 bases, with 13 bases sitting between them. Germline V lookup: CDR1 SEHNR, CDR2 FQNEAQ (reference sequence). The CDR3 length is 12 residues. In nucleotides, the CDR3 is TGTGCCAGCAGCCAACGGGACAACAAAGCTTTCTTT. Its protein is CASSQRDNKAFF.